This T cell receptor beta chain was found in a study of cytomegalovirus exposure and HLA in healthy donors. About the research overall: Approximately 80 million unique TCRs from HLA-typed donors were held in an early data release.

In the case of this clone: Its antigen is unknown.

The PCR employed 60 Vbeta primers together with 13 Jbeta primers. Only in-frame clones appear in the TCRdb table, and some are missing; sequencing was by immunoSEQ multiplex PCR. The sample includes 95,000 to 150,000 clones, more than 65% seen only once; the top ten take about 2%. Each donor was healthy, and each was a bone marrow donor. Trimming removed 10 bases from V and 5 bases from J, with 11 bases in between. CDR3 length equals 11 residues. Germline assignment: CDR1 MNHNS and CDR2 SASEGT. Findings and caveats of the study: For cytomegalovirus status, the classifier reportedly gave diagnoses with high specificity and sensitivity. The study recorded about 150 TCR beta chains that were cytomegalovirus-associated.

Sequences were obtained from PBMCs. This chain connects TRBV6-1 to TRBJ2-5; D might be TRBD1 (6 bases). The source of this sequence is a man younger than 30 in good health and CMV-seronegative. The CDR3, as DNA: TGTGCCACCACAGGGTTTGAGACCCAGTACTTC. It codes for CATTGFETQYF.